This TCR beta chain was identified during a study of T cells in tuberculosis. The CDR3 is made up of 14 amino acids. Germline-derived CDR1 and CDR2 are SQVTM and ANQGSEA. V shed 3 bases and J shed 3 bases, with 11 bases lying between them. At study entry, adolescents had tuberculin skin tests and IGRA screening. Assay: immunoSEQ multiplex PCR; the TCRdb copy retains only in-frame clones and omits some. The sample holds 44,000 or so clones; 90% to 95% are singletons and the top ten take around 7.5%. Comment on this clone: What it binds is not known.

Study observations and caveats: Active tuberculosis TCR-alpha repertoires lay closer to GMM-specific TCRs than IGRA-negative controls, suggesting clonal expansion.

Sequencing was carried out using PBMCs. This sequence was found in a donor aged 5 to 30 with latent tuberculosis or without tuberculosis infection. The chain uses TRBV29-1 and TRBJ2-2; tentative D call: TRBD2 (6 bases). The CDR3 nucleotides read TGCAGCGTTGATGGGGGGACCCACACCGGGGAGCTGTTTTTT. Its translation is CSVDGGTHTGELFF.